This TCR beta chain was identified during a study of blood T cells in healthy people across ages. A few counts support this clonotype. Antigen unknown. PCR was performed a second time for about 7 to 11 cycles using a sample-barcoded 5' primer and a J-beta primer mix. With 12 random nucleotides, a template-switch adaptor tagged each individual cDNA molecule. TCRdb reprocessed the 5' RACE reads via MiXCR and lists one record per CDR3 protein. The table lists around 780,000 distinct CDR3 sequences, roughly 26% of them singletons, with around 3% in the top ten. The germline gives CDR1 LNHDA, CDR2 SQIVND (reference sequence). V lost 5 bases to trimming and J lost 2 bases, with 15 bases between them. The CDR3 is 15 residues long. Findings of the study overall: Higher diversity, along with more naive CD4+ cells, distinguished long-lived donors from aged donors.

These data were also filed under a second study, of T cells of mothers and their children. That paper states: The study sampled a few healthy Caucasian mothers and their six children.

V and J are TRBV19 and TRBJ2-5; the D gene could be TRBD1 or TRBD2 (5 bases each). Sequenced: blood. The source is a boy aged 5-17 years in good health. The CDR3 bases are TGTGCCAGTAGTTCTCCGGGACGTACACAAGAGACCCAGTACTTC. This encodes CASSSPGRTQETQYF.